One and the same sample provided the 17 T cell receptor beta chains below, sequenced in a study of blood T cell repertoires in COVID-19. The assay was immunoSEQ multiplex PCR, and TCRdb's table has in-frame clones only and misses some. The sample consists of about 400,000 clones, roughly 91% of them appearing once. Sequenced input: peripheral blood. These receptors were collected from a woman aged 25 to 45 with acute or convalescent COVID-19.

This chain joins TRBV18 and TRBJ1-2, with TRBD1 matching over 7 bases. The length of the CDR3 is 15 residues. Trimming removed 5 bases from V and 8 bases from J; junction bases left unmatched: 14. The germline V gene encodes CDR1 KGHSH and CDR2 LQKENI. The CDR3 coding sequence is TGTGCCAGCTCAGCCTCCACGGGACAGCGTGGGGGCTACACCTTC. It encodes CASSASTGQRGGYTF.

To note about this clone: One junction end does not reproduce the germline sequence, and a read error may be involved. The V and J genes are TRBV28 and TRBJ2-7; tentative D call: TRBD1 (6 bases). CDR1 is MDHEN, CDR2 SYDVKM, per germline. CDR3 size: 12 residues. The CDR3 coding sequence is TGTGCCAGCAGTTCCCCTCAGGGGCTGGGGGACTTC. Its protein product is CASSSPQGLGDF.

The rearrangement uses TRBV6-4 and TRBJ2-7; D possibly corresponds to TRBD1 (7 bases). In germline, CDR1 is MRHNA, CDR2 SNTAGT. CDR3 length: 17 residues. V gave up 7 bases and J gave up 0 bases, with 22 bases separating them. For the CDR3, the DNA is TGTGCCAGCACCTTCCGTGGAGGGACAGTTAGCTCCTACGAGCAGTACTTC. Translated, it gives CASTFRGGTVSSYEQYF.

This chain uses TRBV11-1 with TRBJ2-1; a possible D gene is TRBD2 (6 bases). V lost 6 bases and J 4 bases, leaving 19 bases between the germline ends. The CDR3 is 16 amino acids. Germline V lookup: CDR1 SGHAT, CDR2 FQDESV (reference sequence). The CDR3 DNA reads as TGTGCCAGCAGTCACAAGGAGGGCGCCTATTACAATGAGCAGTTCTTC. It encodes CASSHKEGAYYNEQFF. The full variable domain, with the rest looked up from reference TRBV11-1 and TRBJ2-1, is EAEVAQSPRYKITEKSQAVAFWCDPISGHATLYWYRQILGQGPELLVQFQDESVVDDSQLPKDRFSAERLKGVDSTLKIQPAELGDSAMYLCASSHKEGAYYNEQFFGPGTRLTVL.

The chain uses TRBV5-5 and TRBJ1-6; no reliable D call. Germline assignment: CDR1 SGHKS and CDR2 YYEKEE (reference sequence). CDR3 length: 17 residues. V lost 1 base and J 0 bases, leaving 11 bases between the germline ends. The CDR3 spells CASSLFLESSYNSPLHF. In nucleotides, the CDR3 is TGTGCCAGCAGCTTGTTTTTAGAGAGCTCCTATAATTCACCCCTCCACTTT.

The chain joins TRBV21-1 to TRBJ2-1; the table's D call, TRBD1, has no DNA check behind it. TRBV21-1 is marked as a pseudogene. This CDR3 comprises 16 residues. The chain's CDR3 is CASSKRATGYYNEQFF. In DNA, the CDR3 is TGTGCCAGCAGCAAAAGAGCGACAGGTTACTACAATGAGCAGTTCTTC.

This clone was recorded once. The rearrangement links TRBV2 to TRBJ2-3, with 9 bases matching TRBD2. This CDR3 is built from 17 residues. The V gene end was trimmed by 2 bases and the J gene end by 5 bases; junction bases not matched to a gene: 11. The germline CDR1 and CDR2 sequences are SNHLY and FYNNEI. This CDR3 is CASSEQLAGKGGDTQYF. CDR3 bases: TGTGCCAGCAGTGAACAGCTAGCGGGGAAGGGGGGAGATACGCAGTATTTT.

This chain connects TRBV24-1 to TRBJ2-3, with D perhaps TRBD1 (5 bases). V gave up 5 bases and J gave up 2 bases, with 10 bases separating them. The CDR3 runs 14 residues. Germline V gives CDR1 KGHDR, CDR2 SFDVKD. The CDR3 DNA is TGTGCCACCAGTGCCCTCAGGGACACAGATACGCAGTATTTT. The encoded protein is CATSALRDTDTQYF.

This clone occurred a few times. The V and J genes are TRBV5-1 and TRBJ1-1, with 9 bases aligning to TRBD1. In germline, CDR1 is SGHRS, CDR2 YFSETQ. This CDR3 contains 17 residues. J was trimmed by 0 bases and V by 0 bases; bases with no gene match: 6. CDR3 sequence (DNA): TGCGCCAGCAGCTTGGCTACGACAGGGGGTTTGAACACTGAAGCTTTCTTT. This codes for CASSLATTGGLNTEAFF.

V gene TRBV2 combines with J gene TRBJ1-1; tentative D call: TRBD1 (6 bases). V lost 8 bases to trimming and J lost 7 bases, with 14 bases between them. This CDR3 has 12 amino acids. Germline CDR1 SNHLY, CDR2 FYNNEI. The CDR3 here is CASYGGRVEAFF. The DNA for the CDR3 is TGTGCCAGCTATGGGGGCAGAGTTGAAGCTTTCTTT. The complete variable domain, with remaining parts taken from reference TRBV2 and TRBJ1-1, reads EPEVTQTPSHQVTQMGQEVILRCVPISNHLYFYWYRQILGQKVEFLVSFYNNEISEKSEIFDDQFSVERPDGSNFTLKIRSTKLEDSAMYFCASYGGRVEAFFGQGTRLTVV.

CDR3 sequence: CASGRNVGQGSYEQYF. The CDR3 DNA follows: TGTGCTAGTGGCCGAAACGTAGGACAGGGCTCCTACGAGCAGTACTTC. This chain connects TRBV12-5 to TRBJ2-7; TRBD1 matches 8 bases. Germline V lookup: CDR1 LGHNT, CDR2 FRNRAP. The length of the CDR3 is 16 residues. V lost 6 bases and J lost 0; bases outside the gene matches: 10.

Details on this clone: Germline and junction disagree at one end, which may indicate a read error. This chain uses TRBV7-3 with TRBJ2-1; D not certain. In germline, CDR1 is SGHTA, CDR2 FQGTGA. This CDR3 is 12 amino acids long. CDR3 loop: CASSSPYSEQFF. The CDR3 nucleotides are TGTGCCAGCAGCTCCCCGTACAGTGAGCAGTTCTTC.

The chain recombines TRBV4-2 with TRBJ1-2; weak D call: TRBD1 (6 bases). The CDR3 has 12 residues. V lost 5 bases and J 5 bases, leaving 9 bases between the germline ends. CDR1 is LGHNA, CDR2 YNFKEQ, per germline. The CDR3 DNA reads as TGTGCCAGCAGCGAACAGGGATATGGCTACACCTTC. It codes for CASSEQGYGYTF.

The V call is TRBV5-1, the J call TRBJ1-4; TRBD1 aligns across 9 bases. V gave up 7 bases and J gave up 5 bases; unmatched junction bases: 6. Per the germline V gene, CDR1 is SGHRS and CDR2 is YFSETQ. This CDR3 comprises 14 residues. The CDR3 nucleotides are TGCGCCAGCTCCATCGGGACAGGGAATGAAAAACTGTTTTTT. It is translated as CASSIGTGNEKLFF.

The chain combines TRBV9 with TRBJ2-7, with TRBD1 matching 8 bases. V shed 0 bases, J shed 2 bases, and the junction held 10 bases outside the gene matches. The CDR3 has 17 amino acids. From germline, CDR1 is SGDLS and CDR2 YYNGEE. Here the CDR3 reads CASSVGTGRNWTYEQYF. CDR3 bases: TGTGCCAGCAGCGTAGGGACAGGGAGAAATTGGACCTACGAGCAGTACTTC.

V gene TRBV5-4 combines with J gene TRBJ2-3; TRBD1 aligns across 8 bases. The germline V gene has CDR1 SGHNT and CDR2 YYREEE (reference sequence). Trimming cost V 3 bases and J 4 bases; bases outside gene matches: 4. The CDR3 extends over 14 amino acids. CDR3 DNA: TGTGCCAGCAGCTCAGGGGGCAGTTCAGATACGCAGTATTTT. Translating gives CASSSGGSSDTQYF.

The chain uses TRBV27 and TRBJ1-1, with 8 positions matching TRBD1. Trimming cost V 8 bases and J 4 bases; bases outside gene matches: 6. Germline loops: CDR1 MNHEY, CDR2 SMNVEV (reference sequence). The CDR3 length is 13 residues. CDR3 sequence (DNA): TGTGCCAGCGGGTACAGGGGGAGCACTGAAGCTTTCTTT. This translates into CASGYRGSTEAFF.